The clone carrying this T cell receptor (beta chain) has only a few counts. The sample comes from a study of identical twins. Unique molecular identifiers were present on the cDNA, which also gained a universal primer site by template switching. MiXCR, run by TCRdb on the 5' RACE reads, gives a single entry per CDR3 protein. The sample contains 550,000 to 700,000 distinct CDR3 sequences, 21% of which appear only once. Germline values: CDR1 MNHEY, CDR2 SVGEGT. V gave up 2 bases and J gave up 7 bases, with 11 bases separating them. CDR3 length equals 13 residues. Another study also made use of these data, one on T cells expressing NK-cell markers. As that report states: Each TCR beta repertoire originated in sorted T cells that were CD3+CD56+NKG2C+, CD3+CD56+NKG2C- or CD3+CD56-NKG2C+. A range of about 1.0-8% of CD8+ T cells consisted of dominant NKG2C+ clonotypes in roughly 6 donors.

The TCR comes from a woman aged 18-30 years in good health. J is TRBJ1-1 and V is TRBV6-2 or TRBV6-3; D uncertain. Sequenced sample: PBMCs. Written as DNA, the CDR3 is TGTGCCAGCAGTTACACGGTCACAGATGAAGCTTTCTTT. It translates to CASSYTVTDEAFF.